The clone carrying this T cell receptor beta chain has only a few counts. TCRdb called the 5' RACE reads again in MiXCR, with one record for every CDR3 protein. Among 530,000 or so distinct CDR3 sequences listed, roughly 17% were seen once. The sample belongs to a study of T-cell memory formation after mild COVID-19. There are 17 residues in the CDR3. V dropped 3 bases and J dropped 8; count of bases not matched to a gene: 10. Germline V gene lookup returns CDR1 KGHSH and CDR2 LQKENI. The receptor's source is an adult woman who had mild COVID-19 (a few samples of this study predate the infection). Cell type and time point are not known. Sequenced sample: PBMCs or a T cell subset sorted from them (not recorded which). V usage is TRBV18 and J usage is TRBJ2-1; 13 nucleotides agree with TRBD2. This chain's CDR3 is CASSPTMGLAGPHEQFF. CDR3 nucleotides: TGTGCCAGCTCACCGACTATGGGACTAGCGGGGCCCCATGAGCAGTTCTTC.